One sample yielded the 10 T cell receptor beta chains listed below, sequenced in a study of OX40 agonist ivuxolimab in advanced cancers. The repertoire was sequenced with immunoSEQ multiplex PCR; TCRdb's copy has only in-frame clones and lacks some. The sample contains about 54,000 clones, 80% to 95% of which appear only once. The sample here was CD4+ or CD8+ T cells sorted from blood, taken in a trial of the OX40 agonist ivuxolimab. The receptors were sampled from an adult with an advanced solid tumor such as melanoma, head and neck, liver or kidney cancer.

This clone was detected a few times. The genes are TRBV27 and TRBJ1-5; D remains ambiguous. V lost 5 bases to trimming and J lost 9 bases, with 14 bases between them. This CDR3 contains 13 residues. CDR1 and CDR2 (germline): MNHEY, SMNVEV (reference sequence). The CDR3 DNA sequence: TGTGCCAGCAGTGCGTGGCAGGTGGGGCCCCAGCATTTT. This encodes CASSAWQVGPQHF.

The chain has TRBV7-2 and TRBJ2-7; D is ambiguous. The length of the CDR3 is 16 residues. V was shortened by 1 base and J by 2 bases, with 15 bases between the two germline ends. Germline CDR1 is SGHTA and CDR2 is FQGNSA. Written as DNA, the CDR3 is TGTGCCAGCAGCTTAGGGCCTGAGATGAGGACCTACGAGCAGTACTTC. This codes for CASSLGPEMRTYEQYF.

The chain employs TRBV5-5 and TRBJ2-1, with 9 bases lining up with TRBD1. From germline, CDR1 is SGHKS and CDR2 YYEKEE (reference sequence). V was clipped by 3 bases and J by 8 bases; unmatched bases: 0. This CDR3 comprises 12 residues. The CDR3 sequence is CASSWDRDEQFF. CDR3 DNA sequence: TGTGCCAGCAGCTGGGACAGGGATGAGCAGTTCTTC. The full variable domain, its missing parts supplied by reference TRBV5-5 and TRBJ2-1, is DAGVTQSPTHLIKTRGQQVTLRCSPISGHKSVSWYQQVLGQGPQFIFQYYEKEERGRGNFPDRFSARQFPNYSSELNVNALLLGDSALYLCASSWDRDEQFFGPGTRLTVL.

The rearrangement links TRBV6-1 to TRBJ1-2; D is unresolved. V was cut by 3 bases and J by 4 bases, with 0 bases left in between. CDR1 and CDR2 from the germline V gene are MNHNS and SASEGT. This CDR3 is 10 amino acids long. The CDR3 reads CASSDYGYTF. CDR3 coding DNA: TGTGCCAGCAGTGACTATGGCTACACCTTC.

The chain uses TRBV5-5 and TRBJ2-2; D gene uncertain. This CDR3 spans 14 amino acids. The germline gives CDR1 SGHKS, CDR2 YYEKEE (reference sequence). Trimming took off 4 bases at V and 5 bases at J, with 12 bases between the two ends. The CDR3: CASSGMGITGELFF. The CDR3 DNA reads as TGTGCCAGCAGCGGGATGGGTATTACCGGGGAGCTGTTTTTT.

The rearrangement joins TRBV6-1 to TRBJ2-2; the D gene is possibly TRBD2 (6 bases). Germline CDR1 and CDR2: MNHNS and SASEGT. With 5 bases removed from V and 2 bases from J, the gap between germline ends came to 9 bases. The CDR3 is made up of 14 amino acids. CDR3 loop: CASSYGLNTGELFF. Written as DNA, the CDR3 is TGTGCCAGCAGTTATGGACTAAACACCGGGGAGCTGTTTTTT.

This sequence joins TRBV5-1 and TRBJ2-5, with D possibly matching TRBD2 (6 bases). Trimming took off 2 bases at V and 1 base at J, with 6 bases between the two ends. This CDR3 region has 13 residues. Germline V gene lookup returns CDR1 SGHRS and CDR2 YFSETQ. The DNA for the CDR3 is TGCGCCAGCAGCTTCGGGGGCCAAGAGACCCAGTACTTC. Protein: CASSFGGQETQYF.

The chain is built from TRBV9 and TRBJ2-5, with 8 bases lining up with TRBD2. Germline V gene sequence: CDR1 SGDLS, CDR2 YYNGEE. After removal of 4 bases from V and 4 bases from J, the junction contained 12 bases not matched to a gene. This CDR3 is 16 amino acids long. The CDR3 here is CASSPTHGSGGETQYF. Here the CDR3 DNA reads TGTGCCAGCAGCCCCACCCACGGGAGCGGGGGAGAGACCCAGTACTTC.

The rearrangement links TRBV5-1 to TRBJ2-3; D is ambiguous. V gave up 0 bases and J gave up 2 bases, with 10 bases separating them. There are 15 residues in the CDR3. Germline assignment: CDR1 SGHRS and CDR2 YFSETQ. The CDR3 DNA is TGCGCCAGCAGCTTGGCGCGCGGCTTCACAGATACGCAGTATTTT. Protein: CASSLARGFTDTQYF.

The chain couples TRBV7-8 to TRBJ2-3; tentatively, D is TRBD2 (6 bases). V lost 6 bases and J 5 bases, leaving 9 bases between the germline ends. Germline V gives CDR1 SGHVS, CDR2 FQNEAQ. The CDR3 sequence is 12 residues long. As DNA, the CDR3 is TGTGCCAGCAGGAGGGGAGGAGATACGCAGTATTTT. As protein: CASRRGGDTQYF.